A selection of T cell receptor beta chains follows, all from one sample in a study of OX40 agonist ivuxolimab in advanced cancers. Clones were read by immunoSEQ multiplex PCR, and TCRdb kept only the in-frame ones, dropping some. The sample consists of almost 70,000 clones, around 87% of them appearing once. The material sequenced was CD4+ or CD8+ T cells sorted from blood, taken in a trial of the OX40 agonist ivuxolimab. These receptors were collected from an adult with an advanced solid tumor such as melanoma, head and neck, liver or kidney cancer. Each CDR3 is given with its conserved first and last residue. A D gene is named only where the DNA matches it firmly. Only part of the rows carry a size: once, few, many, or a class if the clone is expanded.

j_gene: TRBJ2-7
v_gene: TRBV7-8
d_gene: NA
abundance: NA
CDR3aa: CASSLGQVKGEQYF
CDR3nt: TGTGCCAGCAGCTTAGGACAGGTTAAGGGTGAGCAGTACTTC

j_gene: TRBJ2-2
v_gene: TRBV2
d_gene: TRBD2
abundance: NA
CDR3aa: CASSFTLAGGNPNTGELFF
CDR3nt: TGTGCCAGCAGTTTCACTTTAGCGGGAGGAAACCCGAACACCGGGGAGCTGTTTTTT

j_gene: TRBJ2-2
v_gene: TRBV11-3
d_gene: NA
abundance: NA
CDR3aa: CASSLGGNTGELFF
CDR3nt: TGTGCCAGCAGCTTAGGGGGGAACACCGGGGAGCTGTTTTTT

j_gene: TRBJ1-5
v_gene: TRBV7-2
d_gene: NA
abundance: NA
CDR3aa: CASSLYGQTLNQPQHF
CDR3nt: TGTGCCAGCAGCTTATACGGACAAACCCTGAATCAGCCCCAGCATTTT

j_gene: TRBJ2-2
v_gene: TRBV7-9
d_gene: TRBD2
abundance: NA
CDR3aa: CASTLGAGDGELFF
CDR3nt: TGTGCCAGCACCCTAGGGGCGGGAGACGGGGAGCTGTTTTTT

j_gene: TRBJ2-5
v_gene: TRBV7-3
d_gene: NA
abundance: NA
CDR3aa: CASSRSGTETQYF
CDR3nt: TGTGCCAGCAGTCGCTCGGGGACAGAGACCCAGTACTTC

j_gene: TRBJ2-3
v_gene: TRBV6-1
d_gene: NA
abundance: few
CDR3aa: CASSSQSGADTQYF
CDR3nt: TGTGCCAGCAGTTCGCAGTCCGGGGCAGATACGCAGTATTTT

j_gene: TRBJ2-1
v_gene: TRBV7-2
d_gene: TRBD2
abundance: NA
CDR3aa: CASSSIAGGPQFF
CDR3nt: TGTGCCAGCAGCTCCATAGCGGGAGGGCCGCAGTTCTTC

j_gene: TRBJ2-7
v_gene: TRBV11-2
d_gene: NA
abundance: NA
CDR3aa: CASSLRQESNEQYF
CDR3nt: TGTGCCAGCAGCTTACGTCAGGAGAGCAACGAGCAGTACTTC

j_gene: TRBJ2-7
v_gene: TRBV7-6
d_gene: TRBD1
abundance: NA
CDR3aa: CASSLGGQGGLEQYF
CDR3nt: TGTGCCAGCAGCTTAGGGGGACAGGGAGGTCTCGAGCAGTACTTC

j_gene: TRBJ2-7
v_gene: TRBV7-2
d_gene: NA
abundance: once
CDR3aa: CASSLASDFGGSYF
CDR3nt: TGTGCCAGCAGCTTAGCTTCCGACTTCGGGGGTAGTTACTTC

j_gene: TRBJ1-4
v_gene: TRBV6-5
d_gene: NA
abundance: NA
CDR3aa: CASSQAGVGKLFF
CDR3nt: TGTGCCAGCAGTCAGGCAGGAGTAGGGAAACTGTTTTTT

j_gene: TRBJ1-2
v_gene: TRBV5-1
d_gene: TRBD1
abundance: NA
CDR3aa: CASSQGQGWRGYTF
CDR3nt: TGCGCCAGCAGCCAAGGACAGGGCTGGAGAGGCTACACCTTC

j_gene: TRBJ2-2
v_gene: TRBV28
d_gene: NA
abundance: few
CDR3aa: CASISGAVDTGELFF
CDR3nt: TGTGCCAGCATTTCGGGGGCGGTTGACACCGGGGAGCTGTTTTTT

j_gene: TRBJ2-7
v_gene: TRBV30
d_gene: NA
abundance: NA
CDR3aa: CAWSTRSPVRFDYEQYF
CDR3nt: TGTGCCTGGAGCACACGTAGCCCTGTCAGATTCGACTACGAGCAGTACTTC

j_gene: TRBJ2-1
v_gene: TRBV4-3
d_gene: NA
abundance: NA
CDR3aa: CASSQEGGEQFF
CDR3nt: TGCGCCAGCAGCCAAGAGGGCGGTGAGCAGTTCTTC

j_gene: TRBJ1-3
v_gene: TRBV18
d_gene: NA
abundance: NA
CDR3aa: CASSQDGNTIYF
CDR3nt: TGTGCCAGCTCTCAGGATGGAAACACCATATATTTT

j_gene: TRBJ1-5
v_gene: TRBV7-3
d_gene: TRBD1
abundance: NA
CDR3aa: CASSLGAGGDQPQHF
CDR3nt: TGTGCCAGCAGCTTAGGGGCAGGGGGCGATCAGCCCCAGCATTTT

j_gene: TRBJ2-7
v_gene: TRBV14
d_gene: TRBD2
abundance: NA
CDR3aa: CASSQGIQREASSYEQYF
CDR3nt: TGTGCCAGCAGCCAAGGGATCCAGCGGGAGGCGAGCTCCTACGAGCAGTACTTC

j_gene: TRBJ2-6
v_gene: TRBV7-9
d_gene: NA
abundance: NA
CDR3aa: CASSLNGPGANVLTF
CDR3nt: TGTGCCAGCAGCTTAAATGGGCCCGGGGCCAACGTCCTGACTTTC

j_gene: TRBJ2-5
v_gene: TRBV11-2
d_gene: TRBD2
abundance: NA
CDR3aa: CASSLGGSPGGETQYF
CDR3nt: TGTGCCAGCAGCTTGGGTGGGAGTCCCGGGGGGGAGACCCAGTACTTC

j_gene: TRBJ2-1
v_gene: TRBV6-4
d_gene: NA
abundance: NA
CDR3aa: CASTDPPPYNEQFF
CDR3nt: TGTGCCAGCACAGACCCTCCTCCCTACAATGAGCAGTTCTTC

j_gene: TRBJ1-4
v_gene: TRBV7-2
d_gene: NA
abundance: NA
CDR3aa: CASSLPGGAGEKLFF
CDR3nt: TGTGCCAGCAGCTTACCGGGGGGCGCGGGTGAAAAACTGTTTTTT

j_gene: TRBJ2-7
v_gene: TRBV28
d_gene: NA
abundance: NA
CDR3aa: CASSRRYKIYEQYF
CDR3nt: TGCGCCAGCAGCCGACGTTACAAGATCTACGAGCAGTACTTC

j_gene: TRBJ1-2
v_gene: TRBV5-6
d_gene: NA
abundance: NA
CDR3aa: CASSLGSVGGYTF
CDR3nt: TGTGCCAGCAGCTTGGGGTCCGTCGGAGGCTACACCTTC

j_gene: TRBJ2-3
v_gene: TRBV6-1
d_gene: TRBD1
abundance: NA
CDR3aa: CTEQGAGYTQYF
CDR3nt: TGTACAGAACAGGGGGCAGGGTATACGCAGTATTTT

j_gene: TRBJ2-5
v_gene: TRBV11-3
d_gene: TRBD2
abundance: NA
CDR3aa: CASSYKGTSGVRSTQYF
CDR3nt: TGTGCCAGCAGCTATAAAGGGACTAGCGGGGTCCGGTCCACCCAGTACTTC

j_gene: TRBJ1-4
v_gene: TRBV28
d_gene: NA
abundance: NA
CDR3aa: CASSLTGDHEKLFF
CDR3nt: TGTGCCAGCAGCCTGACGGGGGACCATGAAAAACTGTTTTTT

j_gene: TRBJ2-1
v_gene: TRBV5-1
d_gene: NA
abundance: once
CDR3aa: CASSPGRAGGQSEQFF
CDR3nt: TGCGCCAGCAGTCCTGGACGGGCCGGAGGGCAGTCTGAGCAGTTCTTC

j_gene: TRBJ2-5
v_gene: TRBV10-1
d_gene: TRBD1
abundance: NA
CDR3aa: CASSEDRGPEETQYF
CDR3nt: TGCGCCAGCAGTGAGGACAGGGGCCCGGAGGAGACCCAGTACTTC

j_gene: TRBJ2-2
v_gene: TRBV9
d_gene: TRBD2
abundance: NA
CDR3aa: CASSVASGIIAGELFF
CDR3nt: TGTGCCAGCAGCGTAGCTAGCGGGATTATCGCCGGGGAGCTGTTTTTT

j_gene: TRBJ2-7
v_gene: TRBV7-6
d_gene: NA
abundance: NA
CDR3aa: CASSLERGGRAYEQYF
CDR3nt: TGTGCCAGCAGCTTAGAACGGGGCGGACGGGCCTACGAGCAGTACTTC

j_gene: TRBJ1-1
v_gene: TRBV7-2
d_gene: TRBD1
abundance: NA
CDR3aa: CASSLIQGASEAFF
CDR3nt: TGTGCCAGCAGCTTAATACAGGGGGCTTCTGAAGCTTTCTTT

j_gene: TRBJ2-3
v_gene: TRBV18
d_gene: NA
abundance: NA
CDR3aa: CASSLPGTDTQYF
CDR3nt: TGTGCCAGCTCACTACCGGGCACAGATACGCAGTATTTT

j_gene: TRBJ2-5
v_gene: TRBV18
d_gene: TRBD2
abundance: NA
CDR3aa: CASSSSSGRLLETQYF
CDR3nt: TGTGCCAGCTCATCCTCTAGCGGGAGGCTCCTGGAGACCCAGTACTTC

j_gene: TRBJ2-7
v_gene: TRBV19
d_gene: NA
abundance: NA
CDR3aa: CASSLEGDSYEQYF
CDR3nt: TGTGCCAGTAGTTTGGAGGGGGACTCCTACGAGCAGTACTTC

j_gene: TRBJ2-2
v_gene: TRBV2
d_gene: TRBD2
abundance: NA
CDR3aa: CASSGLLADTGELFF
CDR3nt: TGTGCCAGCAGTGGACTTCTAGCGGACACCGGGGAGCTGTTTTTT

j_gene: TRBJ2-2
v_gene: TRBV18
d_gene: NA
abundance: NA
CDR3aa: CASSPLNSGELFF
CDR3nt: TGTGCCAGCTCACCACTCAATTCCGGGGAGCTGTTTTTT

j_gene: TRBJ1-5
v_gene: TRBV4-2
d_gene: NA
abundance: NA
CDR3aa: CASSQDPTGRYQPQHF
CDR3nt: TGTGCCAGCAGCCAAGACCCGACAGGTAGATATCAGCCCCAGCATTTT

j_gene: TRBJ1-2
v_gene: TRBV7-3
d_gene: NA
abundance: few
CDR3aa: CATGDGYTF
CDR3nt: TGTGCCACGGGCGATGGCTACACCTTC

j_gene: TRBJ2-7
v_gene: TRBV5-6
d_gene: NA
abundance: NA
CDR3aa: CASSLLGPYEQYF
CDR3nt: TGTGCCAGCAGCCTTCTGGGTCCCTACGAGCAGTACTTC

j_gene: TRBJ1-2
v_gene: TRBV18
d_gene: NA
abundance: NA
CDR3aa: CASSPPLQGGGYTF
CDR3nt: TGTGCCAGCTCACCACCCCTACAGGGTGGAGGCTACACCTTC

j_gene: TRBJ2-3
v_gene: TRBV6-5
d_gene: NA
abundance: NA
CDR3aa: CASSPQITDTQYF
CDR3nt: TGTGCCAGCAGTCCTCAGATCACAGATACGCAGTATTTT

j_gene: TRBJ2-5
v_gene: TRBV19
d_gene: NA
abundance: NA
CDR3aa: CASSRGNQETQYF
CDR3nt: TGTGCCAGTAGTCGGGGAAACCAAGAGACCCAGTACTTC

j_gene: TRBJ2-4
v_gene: TRBV21-1
d_gene: NA
abundance: NA
CDR3aa: CASPDQKNIQYF
CDR3nt: TGTGCCAGTCCGGACCAAAAAAACATTCAGTACTTC

j_gene: TRBJ1-6
v_gene: TRBV6-1
d_gene: NA
abundance: NA
CDR3aa: CASNREVGSPLHF
CDR3nt: TGTGCCAGCAACAGGGAGGTAGGATCACCCCTCCACTTT

j_gene: TRBJ2-7
v_gene: TRBV7-9
d_gene: TRBD1
abundance: once
CDR3aa: CASSLEQGAAEQYF
CDR3nt: TGTGCCAGCAGCTTAGAACAGGGGGCCGCCGAGCAGTACTTC

j_gene: TRBJ2-7
v_gene: TRBV18
d_gene: NA
abundance: NA
CDR3aa: CASSPSGWEQYF
CDR3nt: TGTGCCAGCTCACCATCGGGATGGGAGCAGTACTTC